This entry lists 8 T cell receptor beta chains sequenced from one sample in a study of cytomegalovirus exposure and HLA in healthy donors. The PCR had 60 Vbeta and 13 Jbeta primers. Repertoires were generated with immunoSEQ multiplex PCR, while TCRdb's copy carries only in-frame clones and drops some. The top ten hold around 4.3% of the sample, which has 150,000 to 200,000 clones, over 80% seen once. Sequenced sample: PBMCs. Source of these receptors: a woman aged 50 to 60 in good health and CMV-seropositive.

The rearrangement links TRBV28 to TRBJ2-7; TRBD1 is a possible D gene (7 bases). The CDR3 consists of 14 residues. The germline V and J ends were trimmed by 4 bases and 1 base, with 11 bases remaining between them. Germline lookup yields CDR1 MDHEN and CDR2 SYDVKM. The CDR3 DNA reads as TGTGCCAGCAGTTCCAGGGGGGTGTCCTACGAGCAGTACTTC. Its protein is CASSSRGVSYEQYF.

In the case of this clone: The same CDR3 is also encoded by other DNA sequences in this sample. J is TRBJ1-3 and V is TRBV7-3, with 7 bases lining up with TRBD1. This CDR3 spans 14 amino acids. Unmatched junction bases numbered 2, after V lost 3 bases and J lost 3 bases. CDR1 SGHTA and CDR2 FQGTGA come from the germline V gene. For the CDR3, the DNA is TGTGCCAGCAGCTTGACAGGGAGTGGAAACACCATATATTTT. Its translation: CASSLTGSGNTIYF.

The genes are TRBV5-4 and TRBJ1-1, with D perhaps TRBD1 (5 bases). V was trimmed by 3 bases and J by 0 bases, leaving 12 bases between them. There are 15 residues in the CDR3. Per germline, CDR1 SGHNT and CDR2 YYREEE (reference sequence). The CDR3, as DNA: TGTGCCAGCAGCTACGACAGTGGAGTGAACACTGAAGCTTTCTTT. Translating gives CASSYDSGVNTEAFF.

This clone was counted only a few times. V and J are TRBV27 and TRBJ1-5; D uncertain. The germline CDR1 and CDR2 sequences are MNHEY and SMNVEV (reference sequence). V lost 7 bases and J lost 4, with 14 bases in between. The CDR3 is 14 amino acids. CDR3 sequence reads: CASNSGDGNQPQHF. The CDR3 DNA reads as TGTGCCAGCAATTCCGGAGACGGGAATCAGCCCCAGCATTTT.

V and J are TRBV7-3 and TRBJ2-1, with D possibly TRBD1 on 5 matching bases. Looked up from germline, CDR1 is SGHTA and CDR2 is FQGTGA. CDR3 length: 14 amino acids. Between the trimmed V and J ends, which lost 8 bases and 8 bases, there was a span of 19 bases. As DNA, the CDR3 is TGTGCCAGCGGTCTAAGGGGTATTGCTGATGAGCAGTTCTTC. Amino acids: CASGLRGIADEQFF. Drawing the rest from reference TRBV7-3 and TRBJ2-1, the complete variable domain is GAGVSQTPSNKVTEKGKYVELRCDPISGHTALYWYRQSLGQGPEFLIYFQGTGAADDSGLPNDRFFAVRPEGSVSTLKIQRTERGDSAVYLCASGLRGIADEQFFGPGTRLTVL.

CDR3: CASSQGPSGRAGKSYEQYF. CDR3 coding DNA: TGTGCCAGCAGCCAAGGACCTAGCGGGAGGGCCGGGAAGTCCTACGAGCAGTACTTC. V gene TRBV4-2 combines with J gene TRBJ2-7, with 12 nucleotides matching TRBD2. The CDR3 contains 19 residues. The germline V gene encodes CDR1 LGHNA and CDR2 YNFKEQ. V lost 1 base to trimming and J lost 1 base; unmatched junction nucleotides: 11.

The genes are TRBV19 and TRBJ1-1, with D unclear. V was shortened by 7 bases and J by 11 bases, with 14 bases between the two germline ends. This CDR3 comprises 11 residues. Germline V lookup: CDR1 LNHDA, CDR2 SQIVND (reference sequence). CDR3 in amino acids: CASTASGPAFF. The CDR3 DNA reads as TGTGCCAGTACCGCGAGCGGCCCTGCTTTCTTT.

The chain couples TRBV28 to TRBJ2-7, with TRBD1 matching 8 bases. J gave up 3 bases and V 2 bases, and 6 bases lay outside the gene matches. The CDR3 has 15 amino acids. CDR1 is MDHEN, CDR2 SYDVKM, per germline. CDR3: CASSLDQGAGYEQYF. CDR3 nucleotide sequence: TGTGCCAGCAGTTTAGATCAGGGGGCCGGCTACGAGCAGTACTTC.